These 26 T cell receptor beta chains originate from one sample sequenced in a study of cytomegalovirus exposure and HLA in healthy donors. Only in-frame clones appear in the TCRdb table, and some are missing; sequencing was by immunoSEQ multiplex PCR. Among some 120,000 clones listed, about 94% were seen once. Sequencing was performed on PBMCs. The receptor set was obtained from a woman aged 18-29 years in good health and CMV-seronegative.

V gene TRBV4-2 combines with J gene TRBJ1-1; possible D gene TRBD1, 6 bases. Trimming shortened V by 4 bases and J by 5 bases, and 14 bases separated the two germline ends. Germline loops: CDR1 LGHNA, CDR2 YNFKEQ. The CDR3 loop spans 14 amino acids. The CDR3 DNA reads TGTGCCAGCAGCCTGGGACAACTTGAGACTGAAGCTTTCTTT. It encodes CASSLGQLETEAFF.

J is TRBJ1-2 and V is TRBV29-1; no firm D call. The CDR3 length is 13 residues. Looked up from germline, CDR1 is SQVTM and CDR2 is ANQGSEA. V was pared by 7 bases and J by 6 bases, with 18 bases between. The CDR3 sequence is CSAGGTQWDGYTF. The DNA for the CDR3 is TGCAGCGCCGGAGGTACTCAGTGGGATGGCTACACCTTC.

The rearrangement links TRBV5-1 to TRBJ1-3, with D tentatively TRBD1 (5 bases). The ends were cut back, 4 bases at V and 2 bases at J, with 7 bases in the middle. This CDR3 comprises 13 residues. The germline gives CDR1 SGHRS, CDR2 YFSETQ. In DNA form, the CDR3 reads TGCGCCAGCAGCGAAGGGGCTGGAAACACCATATATTTT. Translating it yields CASSEGAGNTIYF. Complete variable domain (other parts from reference TRBV5-1 and TRBJ1-3): KAGVTQTPRYLIKTRGQQVTLSCSPISGHRSVSWYQQTPGQGLQFLFEYFSETQRNKGNFPGRFSGRQFSNSRSEMNVSTLELGDSALYLCASSEGAGNTIYFGEGSWLTVV.

This sequence joins TRBV11-3 and TRBJ2-7, with 8 bases identical to TRBD1. CDR3 size: 13 residues. The germline V gene encodes CDR1 SGHNT and CDR2 YENEEA. V dropped 3 bases and J dropped 10; count of bases not matched to a gene: 8. For the CDR3, the DNA is TGTGCCAGCAGCTTGGGACAGGTTAGTCCTCAGTACTTC. The encoded protein is CASSLGQVSPQYF.

The chain employs TRBV4-1 and TRBJ1-1; D remains unclear. The V gene's germline CDR1 is MGHRA and CDR2 YSYEKL. Trimming shortened V by 2 bases and J by 1 base, and 5 bases separated the two germline ends. This CDR3 has 13 amino acids. The CDR3 coding sequence is TGCGCCAGCAGCCAAACATGGAACACTGAAGCTTTCTTT. Its protein is CASSQTWNTEAFF.

CDR3 amino acids: CASSSTGTGNTDTQYF. The CDR3 DNA is TGCGCCAGCAGCTCAACCGGGACAGGGAACACAGATACGCAGTATTTT. This sequence joins TRBV5-1 and TRBJ2-3, with 9 nucleotides matching TRBD1. CDR1 is SGHRS and CDR2 is YFSETQ in the germline V gene. The junction had 7 bases not matched to a gene; V was cut back by 3 bases and J by 2 bases. CDR3 length: 16 residues.

V gene TRBV28 combines with J gene TRBJ2-5; the match to TRBD2 covers 7 bases. V was pared by 6 bases and J by 10 bases, with 17 bases of the junction left unmatched. From germline, CDR1 is MDHEN and CDR2 SYDVKM. This CDR3 comprises 15 residues. The DNA of the CDR3 is TGTGCCAGCAGACTCCAGGGAGGGGCTAGCACGAACCAGTACTTC. This gives the protein CASRLQGGASTNQYF.

J is TRBJ1-1 and V is TRBV10-3, with D unresolved. Germline V gene sequence: CDR1 ENHRY, CDR2 SYGVKD. This CDR3 spans 12 amino acids. V was pared by 4 bases and J by 5 bases, with 8 bases between. In DNA form, the CDR3 reads TGTGCCATCAGTGCCCCGGGGACTGAAGCTTTCTTT. As protein: CAISAPGTEAFF.

The gene calls are TRBV15 and TRBJ2-7; unclear D gene. The germline V gene has CDR1 LNHNV and CDR2 YYDKDF (reference sequence). The CDR3 covers 13 residues. V was cut by 0 bases and J by 4 bases, with 7 bases left in between. This CDR3 is CATSRDSPYEQYF. For the CDR3, the DNA is TGTGCCACCAGCAGAGATTCCCCATACGAGCAGTACTTC.

This clone was detected once. This chain uses TRBV6-1 with TRBJ1-2, with D hard to call. V was clipped by 8 bases and J by 2 bases, with 18 bases between them. Germline values: CDR1 MNHNS, CDR2 SASEGT. The CDR3 contains 15 residues. This CDR3 reads CASHPFYAANYGYTF. In nucleotides, the CDR3 is TGTGCCAGCCATCCCTTCTATGCGGCGAACTATGGCTACACCTTC.

In DNA form, the CDR3 reads TGTGCCACCAGTCGAGGGAGATACAATGAGCAGTTCTTC. Translation gives CATSRGRYNEQFF. The chain is built from TRBV15 and TRBJ2-1, with TRBD2 as a possible D gene (5 bases). CDR3 size: 13 residues. The germline gives CDR1 LNHNV, CDR2 YYDKDF (reference sequence). V dropped 6 bases and J dropped 4 bases, with 10 bases sitting between them.

The count of this clone is one. The rearrangement links TRBV18 to TRBJ2-2; the match to TRBD1 covers 7 bases. The CDR3 runs 18 residues. Germline V lookup: CDR1 KGHSH, CDR2 LQKENI. Trimming cost V 3 bases and J 4 bases; bases outside gene matches: 14. The CDR3 region has the DNA TGTGCCAGCTCACCGATATATATACGGGACAGCGCCACCGGGGAGCTGTTTTTT. This gives the protein CASSPIYIRDSATGELFF.

This clone was recorded only once. V is TRBV4-2 and J is TRBJ1-4; 9 bases agree with TRBD1. The germline gives CDR1 LGHNA, CDR2 YNFKEQ. V was clipped by 3 bases and J by 8 bases; unmatched bases: 7. This CDR3 contains 15 residues. The CDR3 is CASSHAGDRVEKLFF. The CDR3 nucleotides are TGTGCCAGCAGCCACGCCGGGGACAGGGTAGAAAAACTGTTTTTT.

V is TRBV29-1 and J is TRBJ1-2; 9 bases are shared with TRBD1. The CDR3 has 14 amino acids. Germline V gene data show CDR1 as SQVTM and CDR2 as ANQGSEA. Losses at the gene ends were 0 bases for V and 8 bases for J; bases not matched to a gene: 7. The CDR3 is CSVEENRGLEGYTF. The DNA for the CDR3 is TGCAGCGTTGAAGAGAACAGGGGGCTGGAGGGCTACACCTTC.

This chain uses TRBV7-2 with TRBJ2-1; D is perhaps TRBD2 (6 bases). Trimming stripped 2 bases from V and 3 bases from J, with 8 bases between. This CDR3 contains 14 residues. Germline CDR1 and CDR2: SGHTA and FQGNSA. CDR3 amino acids: CASSLLDYYNEQFF. The CDR3 region has the DNA TGTGCCAGCAGCTTACTGGACTACTACAATGAGCAGTTCTTC.

The chain links TRBV5-1 to TRBJ1-1, with TRBD1 as a possible D gene (5 bases). CDR3 length: 13 residues. Looked up from germline, CDR1 is SGHRS and CDR2 is YFSETQ. Deletions cut 3 bases from V and 2 bases from J, with 8 bases between. The DNA of the CDR3 is TGCGCCAGCAGCTGGGGACTAAACACTGAAGCTTTCTTT. The encoded protein is CASSWGLNTEAFF.

The J gene is TRBJ1-1, the V gene TRBV27; no firm D call. Germline assignment: CDR1 MNHEY and CDR2 SMNVEV (reference sequence). V dropped 3 bases and J dropped 0 bases, with 14 bases sitting between them. CDR3 size: 16 residues. CDR3 sequence reads: CASSFSGLRLNTEAFF. DNA for the CDR3: TGTGCCAGCAGTTTTTCTGGGCTCCGTCTGAACACTGAAGCTTTCTTT.

V gene TRBV2 combines with J gene TRBJ2-7; D not resolved. This CDR3 spans 12 amino acids. Deletions cut 6 bases from V and 3 bases from J, with 9 bases between. Germline-derived CDR1 and CDR2 are SNHLY and FYNNEI. This chain's CDR3 is CASSGSRYEQYF. DNA of the CDR3: TGTGCCAGCAGCGGGTCACGCTACGAGCAGTACTTC.

The gene calls are TRBV13 and TRBJ2-2, with 7 bases aligning to TRBD1. V trimming: 10 bases; J trimming: 5 bases; junction bases outside the gene matches: 13. Germline V gene sequence: CDR1 PRHDT, CDR2 FYEKMQ (reference sequence). The CDR3 contains 15 residues. The chain's CDR3 is CATLQGRGMTGELFF. The CDR3 bases are TGTGCCACCCTCCAGGGCAGGGGGATGACCGGGGAGCTGTTTTTT. The entire variable domain, with the rest obtained from reference TRBV13 and TRBJ2-2, is as follows: AAGVIQSPRHLIKEKRETATLKCYPIPRHDTVYWYQQGPGQDPQFLISFYEKMQSDKGSIPDRFSAQQFSDYHSELNMSSLELGDSALYFCATLQGRGMTGELFFGEGSRLTVL.

The chain uses TRBV29-1 and TRBJ2-1; 8 bases are a match to TRBD1. The CDR3 runs 16 residues. The germline gives CDR1 SQVTM, CDR2 ANQGSEA. The V segment lost 0 bases and the J segment 0 bases; nucleotides outside the gene matches: 4. The chain's CDR3 is CSVEDRDRGSYNEQFF. In DNA, the CDR3 is TGCAGCGTTGAAGACAGAGACAGGGGCTCCTACAATGAGCAGTTCTTC.

This clone was seen a single time. This chain links TRBV5-1 with TRBJ1-2; D possibly corresponds to TRBD1 (5 bases). Germline V gene data show CDR1 as SGHRS and CDR2 as YFSETQ. CDR3 size: 15 residues. V lost 2 bases and J 2 bases, leaving 13 bases between the germline ends. The CDR3 DNA follows: TGCGCCAGCAGCTTTGTGGGGGAGGCGAACTATGGCTACACCTTC. Its translation: CASSFVGEANYGYTF.

The chain combines TRBV10-3 with TRBJ1-2; TRBD1 agrees at 7 bases. This CDR3 is built from 14 residues. Trimming at V came to 0 bases and at J to 8 bases, leaving 6 bases not matched to a gene. In germline, CDR1 is ENHRY, CDR2 SYGVKD. CDR3: CAISESRQGEGYTF. In DNA, the CDR3 is TGTGCCATCAGTGAGTCGAGACAGGGTGAAGGCTACACCTTC.

The chain carries TRBV20-1 and TRBJ1-1; the D is unclear. Germline CDR1 reads DFQATT; CDR2 reads SNEGSKA (reference sequence). With 3 bases removed from V and 6 bases from J, the gap between germline ends came to 8 bases. The CDR3 is made up of 11 amino acids. CDR3 sequence (DNA): TGCAGTGCTAGGGAGCGCCCTGAAGCTTTCTTT. Its translation is CSARERPEAFF.

This chain uses TRBV28 with TRBJ1-5; tentative D call: TRBD1 (6 bases). Germline V gives CDR1 MDHEN, CDR2 SYDVKM. V lost 6 bases and J lost 1, with 10 bases in between. The CDR3 totals 14 residues. The CDR3 loop is CASRVQGSNQPQHF. CDR3 nucleotide sequence: TGTGCCAGCAGGGTCCAGGGGAGCAATCAGCCCCAGCATTTT.

The rearrangement joins TRBV2 to TRBJ2-2; D is ambiguous. The CDR3 totals 13 residues. V shed 4 bases and J shed 1 base, with 4 bases lying between them. The germline V gene encodes CDR1 SNHLY and CDR2 FYNNEI. The CDR3 loop is CASSAGNTGELFF. The CDR3, as DNA: TGTGCCAGCAGTGCAGGGAACACCGGGGAGCTGTTTTTT.

V and J are TRBV6-1 and TRBJ2-7; D remains ambiguous. CDR1 and CDR2 from the germline V gene are MNHNS and SASEGT. V was clipped by 5 bases and J by 1 base, with 6 bases between them. CDR3 length: 12 amino acids. Here the CDR3 reads CASSPSSYEQYF. CDR3 nucleotide sequence: TGTGCCAGCAGTCCTTCGTCCTACGAGCAGTACTTC.